This section outlines one TCR beta chain sequence together with its context. This clonotype occurred a few times. Its antigen is currently not known. There are no base qualities to consult, and no much larger clone falls within one base. The data belong to a study of T cells in Graves' hyperthyroidism and ophthalmopathy (dated by TCRdb to between 2017 and 2020). With respect to the entire study: Peripheral blood was collected at initial diagnosis, before any treatment. TCR Vbeta CDR3 sequencing of 140 or so peripheral blood samples (under 45 ophthalmopathy, under 80 hyperthyroidism and approximately 17 progressor patients) is reported in the paper. The 75 to 100 discovery patients were divided at random into training and test sets in a 7:3 ratio. Whether ophthalmopathy could be predicted prospectively was tested in an independent validation cohort made up of about 20 hyperthyroidism patients plus 17 patients who later progressed to ophthalmopathy. To identify TCR V-J signatures that set the groups apart, the researchers used a discovery cohort of 100 patients, made up of around 40 with Graves' ophthalmopathy and 55 to 65 with stable Graves' hyperthyroidism. In more than 5 Graves' hyperthyroidism patients, the study also compared T-cell repertoires from thyroid tissue with T-cell repertoires from blood. Once sampling was done, hyperthyroidism patients were given methimazole at a starting dose of 30 mg daily, whereas ophthalmopathy patients were given high-dose intravenous methylprednisolone. Study-level results and caveats: Most expanded thyroid clonotypes (frequency above 0.001) were also found in blood, which suggests that blood repertoires may mirror thyroid immune responses. No statistical method was used to set the sample size in advance, and investigators knew the group allocation. Ophthalmopathy was separated from stable hyperthyroidism by a 13 V-J signature model, with 87.88% sensitivity and 81% to 82% specificity obtained in cross-validation and 80%/75% obtained in testing. In validation, the model predicted progression to ophthalmopathy with approximately 71% sensitivity and approximately 78% specificity, a median of about 6.7 months before onset.

The TCR beta CDR3 regions were amplified from the RNA transcripts. The first round of RT-PCR for the TCR CDR3 was performed with the HTBI primer set and the Qiagen OneStep RT-PCR kit. Libraries were constructed in a second round of multiplex PCR, after which size selection and purification were performed. Libraries were sequenced paired-end with 100 bp reads on an Illumina HiSeq2000. The authors' pipeline ran thus. Raw data were processed with SOAPnuke, discarding reads with adapters, uncalled bases, mean Phred below 15, or no exact constant-primer or identifier match. High-quality paired reads were merged with COPE v1.2.5, and unique nucleotide sequences were defined as clonotypes. MiTCR v1.1 was used to align clonotypes to the IMGT TRBV, TRBD and TRBJ reference segments. Analysis was restricted to V-J combinations with a frequency above 0.0001, which covered roughly 99% of repertoires. A TCS score was defined as the ratio of F50 (clonal expansion) to E x V (chaos), with BLOSUM62-based TCRdist applied between CDR3 peptides within each V-J. Welch's t-statistics and random forest reduced fewer than 550 V-J features to roughly 13, which were used in a naive Bayes classifier (R e1071). The Morisita-Horn index was used to measure how similar the thyroid and blood repertoires were. TCRdb reran the public reads through fastp at Q25 and MiXCR, keeping productive beta chains. Rows are unified per CDR3 protein, each entry keeping the most common DNA and genes. These V and J calls are TCRdb output, not the study's own analysis. In all, the sample holds over 700,000 distinct CDR3 sequences, and approximately 36% of those were seen once. 31% of the sample is in the top ten clones.

A patient counted as having stable Graves' hyperthyroidism if no progression to ophthalmopathy occurred over 18 months of follow-up. The hyperthyroidism patients were between 18 and 65 years old and newly diagnosed, with a disease duration of less than 2 months. Exclusion was applied to patients with uncontrolled infections, other autoimmune diseases, pregnancy or lactation. Clinical symptoms, serum thyroxine and TRAb, thyroid ultrasound, and orbital computed tomography formed the basis for the diagnoses. Ficoll-Paque density gradient centrifugation was used to isolate PBMCs from 8 to 10 ml of fresh peripheral blood. Total RNA was extracted with Trizol reagent, and quality was checked on an Agilent 2100 Bioanalyzer. Sample: blood. This sequence was found in a woman aged 40 to 50 with Graves' hyperthyroidism.

The CDR3: CASTNSGTGSYEQYF. The nucleotide sequence is TGTGCCAGCACTAACTCCGGGACAGGGTCCTACGAGCAGTACTTC. The chain links TRBV5-8 with TRBJ2-7; 9 middle bases align to TRBD1. The V end gives up 6 bases and the J end 1 base, leaving 8 bases in the junction not matched to a gene. The germline V gene supplies CDR1 SGHTS and CDR2 YDEGEE. The CDR3 runs 15 residues from the cysteine to the phenylalanine. Only the CDR3 DNA stays, 45 bases, in frame from base 1.